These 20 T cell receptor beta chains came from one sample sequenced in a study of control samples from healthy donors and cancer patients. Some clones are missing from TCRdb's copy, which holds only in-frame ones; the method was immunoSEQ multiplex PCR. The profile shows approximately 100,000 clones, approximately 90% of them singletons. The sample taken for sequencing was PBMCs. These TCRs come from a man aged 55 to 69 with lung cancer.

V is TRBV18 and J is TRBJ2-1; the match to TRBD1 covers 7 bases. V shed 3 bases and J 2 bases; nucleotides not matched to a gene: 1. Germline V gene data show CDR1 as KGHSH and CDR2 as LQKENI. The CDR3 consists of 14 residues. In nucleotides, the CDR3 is TGTGCCAGCTCACCCGGACAGGCCTACAATGAGCAGTTCTTC. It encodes CASSPGQAYNEQFF.

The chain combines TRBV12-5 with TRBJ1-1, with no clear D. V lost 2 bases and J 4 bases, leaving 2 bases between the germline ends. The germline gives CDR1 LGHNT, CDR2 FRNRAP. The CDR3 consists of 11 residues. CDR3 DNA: TGTGCTAGTGGTTTGCTCACTGAAGCTTTCTTT. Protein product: CASGLLTEAFF.

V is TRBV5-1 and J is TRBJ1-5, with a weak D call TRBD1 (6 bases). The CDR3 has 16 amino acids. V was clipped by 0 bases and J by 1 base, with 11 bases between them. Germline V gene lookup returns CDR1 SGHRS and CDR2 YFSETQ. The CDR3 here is CASSLGGAGSNQPQHF. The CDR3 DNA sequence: TGCGCCAGCAGCTTGGGGGGGGCGGGAAGCAATCAGCCCCAGCATTTT.

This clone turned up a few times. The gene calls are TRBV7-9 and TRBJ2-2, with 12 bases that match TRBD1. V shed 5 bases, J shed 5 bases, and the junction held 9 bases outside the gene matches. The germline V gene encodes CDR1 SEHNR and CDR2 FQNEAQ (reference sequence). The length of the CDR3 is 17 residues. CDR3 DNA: TGTGCCAGCAGCCGTCCGGGACAGGGGGCTCAGACCGGGGAGCTGTTTTTT. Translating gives CASSRPGQGAQTGELFF.

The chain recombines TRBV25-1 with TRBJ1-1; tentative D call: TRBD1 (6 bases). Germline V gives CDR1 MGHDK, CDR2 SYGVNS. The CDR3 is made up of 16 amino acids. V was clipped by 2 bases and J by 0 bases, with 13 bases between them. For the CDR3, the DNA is TGTGCCAGCAGTGAAGAGGACAGTGCAATGAACACTGAAGCTTTCTTT. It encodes CASSEEDSAMNTEAFF.

CDR3 in DNA: TGCGCCAGCAGCCACCTCGAAGACAGGTTGTTCCCATATGGCTACACCTTC. Encoded protein: CASSHLEDRLFPYGYTF. This rearrangement joins TRBV4-1 to TRBJ1-2, with D maybe TRBD1 (6 bases). The CDR3 spans 17 residues. The germline CDR1 and CDR2 sequences are MGHRA and YSYEKL. V lost 3 bases and J lost 5, with 22 bases in between.

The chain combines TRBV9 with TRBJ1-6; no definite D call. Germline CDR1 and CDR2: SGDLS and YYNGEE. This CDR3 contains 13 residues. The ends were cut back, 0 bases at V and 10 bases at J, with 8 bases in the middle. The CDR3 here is CASSVGGKSPLHF. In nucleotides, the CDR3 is TGTGCCAGCAGCGTAGGAGGGAAGTCACCCCTCCACTTT.

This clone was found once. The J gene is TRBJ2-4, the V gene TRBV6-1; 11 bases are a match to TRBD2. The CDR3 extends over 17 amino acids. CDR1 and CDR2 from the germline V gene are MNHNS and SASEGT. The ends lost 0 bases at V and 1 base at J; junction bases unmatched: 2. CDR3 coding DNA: TGTGCCAGCAGTGAAGCTAGCGGGGGGGCGGCCAAAAACATTCAGTACTTC. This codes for CASSEASGGAAKNIQYF.

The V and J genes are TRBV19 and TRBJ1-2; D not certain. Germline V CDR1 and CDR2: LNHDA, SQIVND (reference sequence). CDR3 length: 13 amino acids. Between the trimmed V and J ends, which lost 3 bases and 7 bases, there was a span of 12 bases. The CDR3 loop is CASSIFSSVGYTF. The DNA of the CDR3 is TGTGCCAGTAGTATTTTTTCATCGGTTGGCTACACCTTC.

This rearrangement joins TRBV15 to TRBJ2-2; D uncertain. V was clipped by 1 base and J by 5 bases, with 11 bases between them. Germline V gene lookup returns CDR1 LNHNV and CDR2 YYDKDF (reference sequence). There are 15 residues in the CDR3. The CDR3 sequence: CATSRVRADTGELFF. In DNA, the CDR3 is TGTGCCACCAGCAGAGTCCGGGCAGATACCGGGGAGCTGTTTTTT.

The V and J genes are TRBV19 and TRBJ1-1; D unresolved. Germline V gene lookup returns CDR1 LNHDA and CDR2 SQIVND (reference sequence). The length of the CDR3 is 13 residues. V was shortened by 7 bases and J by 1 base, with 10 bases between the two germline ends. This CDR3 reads CASTVSRNTEAFF. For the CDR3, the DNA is TGTGCCAGTACCGTGTCGAGGAACACTGAAGCTTTCTTT.

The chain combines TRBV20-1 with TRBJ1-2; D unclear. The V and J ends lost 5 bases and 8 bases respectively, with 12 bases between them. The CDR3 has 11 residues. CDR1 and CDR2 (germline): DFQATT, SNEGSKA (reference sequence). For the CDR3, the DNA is TGCAGTGCTCCCTTATTGCTCGGCTACACCTTC. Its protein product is CSAPLLLGYTF.

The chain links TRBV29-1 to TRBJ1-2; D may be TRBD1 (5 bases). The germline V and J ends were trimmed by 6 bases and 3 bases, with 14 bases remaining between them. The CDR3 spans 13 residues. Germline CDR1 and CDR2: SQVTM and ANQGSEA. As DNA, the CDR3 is TGCAGCGTCGAGGACCCGGGGGACTATGGCTACACCTTC. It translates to CSVEDPGDYGYTF.

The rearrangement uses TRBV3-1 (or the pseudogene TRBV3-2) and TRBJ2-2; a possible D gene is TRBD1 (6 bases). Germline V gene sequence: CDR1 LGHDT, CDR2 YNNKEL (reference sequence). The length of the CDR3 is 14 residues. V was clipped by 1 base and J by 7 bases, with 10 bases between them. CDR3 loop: CASSQASGVGELFF. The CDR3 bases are TGTGCCAGCAGCCAAGCCTCAGGGGTCGGGGAGCTGTTTTTT.

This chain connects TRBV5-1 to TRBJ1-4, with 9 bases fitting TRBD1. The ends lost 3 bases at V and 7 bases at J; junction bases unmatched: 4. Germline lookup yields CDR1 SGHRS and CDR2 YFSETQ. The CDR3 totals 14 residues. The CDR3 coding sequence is TGCGCCAGCAGCTGGGGACAGGGTTCTGAAAAACTGTTTTTT. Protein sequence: CASSWGQGSEKLFF. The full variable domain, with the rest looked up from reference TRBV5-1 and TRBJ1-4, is KAGVTQTPRYLIKTRGQQVTLSCSPISGHRSVSWYQQTPGQGLQFLFEYFSETQRNKGNFPGRFSGRQFSNSRSEMNVSTLELGDSALYLCASSWGQGSEKLFFGSGTQLSVL.

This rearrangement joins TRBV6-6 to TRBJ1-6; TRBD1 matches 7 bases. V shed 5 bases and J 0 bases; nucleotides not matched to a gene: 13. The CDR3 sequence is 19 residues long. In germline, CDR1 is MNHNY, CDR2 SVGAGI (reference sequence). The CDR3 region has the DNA TGTGCCAGCAGTCTACGTTACAGGGGCCCTAGCTCCTATAATTCACCCCTCCACTTT. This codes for CASSLRYRGPSSYNSPLHF.

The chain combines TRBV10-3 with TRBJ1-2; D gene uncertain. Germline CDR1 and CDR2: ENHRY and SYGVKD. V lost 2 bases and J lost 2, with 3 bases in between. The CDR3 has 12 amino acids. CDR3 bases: TGTGCCATCAGTGAGGGGAACTATGGCTACACCTTC. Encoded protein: CAISEGNYGYTF.

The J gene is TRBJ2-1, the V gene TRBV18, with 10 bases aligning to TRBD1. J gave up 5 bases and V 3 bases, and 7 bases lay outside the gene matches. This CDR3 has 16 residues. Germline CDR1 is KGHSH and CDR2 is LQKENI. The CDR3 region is CASSPEGQGPDNEQFF. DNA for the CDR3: TGTGCCAGCTCACCTGAGGGACAGGGGCCCGACAATGAGCAGTTCTTC.

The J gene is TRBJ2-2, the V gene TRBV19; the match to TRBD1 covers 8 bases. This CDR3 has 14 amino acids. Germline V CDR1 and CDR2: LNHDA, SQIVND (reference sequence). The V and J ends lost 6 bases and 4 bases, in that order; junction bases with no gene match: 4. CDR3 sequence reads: CASRGQGATGELFF. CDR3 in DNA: TGTGCCAGTAGGGGCCAGGGGGCCACCGGGGAGCTGTTTTTT. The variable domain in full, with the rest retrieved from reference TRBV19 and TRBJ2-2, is DGGITQSPKYLFRKEGQNVTLSCEQNLNHDAMYWYRQDPGQGLRLIYYSQIVNDFQKGDIAEGYSVSREKKESFPLTVTSAQKNPTAFYLCASRGQGATGELFFGEGSRLTVL.

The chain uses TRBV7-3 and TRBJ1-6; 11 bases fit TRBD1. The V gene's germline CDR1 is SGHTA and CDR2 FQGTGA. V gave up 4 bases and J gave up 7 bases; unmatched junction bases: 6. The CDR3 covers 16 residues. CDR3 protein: CASSSSGTGGNSPLHF. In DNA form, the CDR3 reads TGTGCCAGCAGCTCCTCCGGGACAGGGGGAAATTCACCCCTCCACTTT.